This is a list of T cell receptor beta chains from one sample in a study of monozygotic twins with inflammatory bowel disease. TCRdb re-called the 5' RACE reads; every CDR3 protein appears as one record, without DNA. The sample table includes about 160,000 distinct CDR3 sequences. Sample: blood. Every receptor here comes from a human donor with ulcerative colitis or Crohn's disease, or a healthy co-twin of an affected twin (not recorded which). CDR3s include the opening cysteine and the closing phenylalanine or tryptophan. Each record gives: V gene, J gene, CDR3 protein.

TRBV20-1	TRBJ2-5	CSARDLTGLKTQYF
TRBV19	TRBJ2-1	CASSSAGTGPLTSSYNEQFF
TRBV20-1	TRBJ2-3	CSASAAVAGFSDTQYF
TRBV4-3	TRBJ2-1	CASSQVAGTLSEQFF
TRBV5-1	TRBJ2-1	CASSRGNLDNEQFF
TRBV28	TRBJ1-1	CASSFGRGPGNTEAFF
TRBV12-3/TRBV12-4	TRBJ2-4	CASSLALPQGDIQYF
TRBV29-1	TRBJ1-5	CSVLLGGQQPQHF
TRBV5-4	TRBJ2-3	CASSWGTGEGADTQYF
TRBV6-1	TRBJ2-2	CGSRVGSGNTGELFF
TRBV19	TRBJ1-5	CASTQGGQPQHF
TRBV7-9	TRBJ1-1	CASSPRMDTEAFF
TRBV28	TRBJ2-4	CASTSPGTGKNIQYF
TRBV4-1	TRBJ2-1	CASRDQASSYNEQFF
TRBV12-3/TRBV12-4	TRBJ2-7	CASSAPLAGAWYEQYF
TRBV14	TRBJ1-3	CASSQRTNTGNTIYF
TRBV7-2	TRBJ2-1	CASSPTSVEQFF
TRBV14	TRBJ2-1	CASSQELGDSIEQFF
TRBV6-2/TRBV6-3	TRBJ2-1	CASAPSRGEQFF
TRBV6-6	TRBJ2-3	CASRPSGRNTQYF
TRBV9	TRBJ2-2	CASSRPGGPTGELFF
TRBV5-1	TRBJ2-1	CASSSTGTSGIPYNEQFF
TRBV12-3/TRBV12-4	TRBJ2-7	CASSDDRGYEQYF
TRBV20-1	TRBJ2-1	CSATGGGSAHNEQFF
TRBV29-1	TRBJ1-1	CSVGLQRTEAFF
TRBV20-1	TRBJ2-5	CSARRQPQETQYF
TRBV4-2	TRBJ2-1	CASSHPGAFSYNEQFF
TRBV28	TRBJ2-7	CASSLILGQGAFLGSYEQYF
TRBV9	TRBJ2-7	CASSTGEGYEQYF
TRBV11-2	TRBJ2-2	CASSLEHRGVLFF
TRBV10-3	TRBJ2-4	CAISESTGGGDIQYF
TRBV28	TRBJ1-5	CASKKAGRNQPQHF
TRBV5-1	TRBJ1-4	CASSLGGGEEKLFF
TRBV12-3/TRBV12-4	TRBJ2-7	CASRLGLGEQYF
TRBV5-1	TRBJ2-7	CASSLELAGVAIYEQYF
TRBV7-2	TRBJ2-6	CASSLQGAFSGANVLTF
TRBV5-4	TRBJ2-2	CASRHRGGPNTGELFF
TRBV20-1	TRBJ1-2	CSARETGTGAYGYTF
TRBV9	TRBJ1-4	CASSRRAPNEKLFF
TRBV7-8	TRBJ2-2	CASSFLGGMNTGELFF
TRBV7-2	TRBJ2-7	CASSFRKENYEQYF
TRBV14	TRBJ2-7	CASSRFEGYEQYF
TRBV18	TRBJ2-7	CASSPRDRLSYEQYF
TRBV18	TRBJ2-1	CASSPPLAESYNEQFF
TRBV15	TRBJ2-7	CATSRGRTGSYEQYF
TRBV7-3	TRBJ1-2	CASSLNSDRVGGYTF
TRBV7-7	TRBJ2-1	CASSLRARSSYNEQFF
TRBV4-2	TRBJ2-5	CASSPGASGSTETQYF
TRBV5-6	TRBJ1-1	CASSKGDTEAFF
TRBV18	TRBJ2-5	CASSPSPGTQETQYF
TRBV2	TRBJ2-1	CASSEEAGSSYNEQFF
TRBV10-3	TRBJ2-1	CAISDPTSQPYNEQFF
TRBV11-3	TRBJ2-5	CASSAPGAGTRPTQYF
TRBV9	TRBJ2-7	CASSRTGAYEQYF
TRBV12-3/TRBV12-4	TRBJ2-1	CASSLGPALGEQFF
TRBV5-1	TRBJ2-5	CASSYPPISGRIGTQYF
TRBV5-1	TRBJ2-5	CASSLALDMEETQYF